This T cell receptor beta chain was recovered during a study of shared clonotypes between healthy human individuals. J was trimmed by 8 bases and V by 5 bases; bases with no gene match: 9. Germline assignment: CDR1 MNHEY and CDR2 SMNVEV (reference sequence). The CDR3 is 15 residues long. Sequencing used immunoSEQ multiplex PCR; TCRdb keeps in-frame clones, though not all of them. This sample carries roughly 1.5 million clones, around 98% of them seen once, and the ten largest clones take roughly 0.4%. The sequence derives from a man between 25 and 39 years old in good health. Sample: naive CD4+ T cells sorted from blood. The subset here: CD45RA+ positively selected. The chain uses TRBV27 and TRBJ2-1, with 10 bases that match TRBD2. The DNA of the CDR3 is TGTGCCAGCAGTCCGAGACTAGCGGGTCGGTATGAGCAGTTCTTC. Protein product: CASSPRLAGRYEQFF.